The next 24 T cell receptor beta chains were all read from a single sample in a study of siplizumab effects on memory and regulatory T cells. Repertoires were generated with immunoSEQ multiplex PCR, while TCRdb's copy carries only in-frame clones and drops some. Of 80,000 to 130,000 clones listed, about 91% are singletons. Source material: Tregs sorted from blood. The receptor source for this set is a human donor in good health.

This chain links TRBV2 with TRBJ1-1, with 8 bases that match TRBD1. V gave up 3 bases and J gave up 3 bases; unmatched junction bases: 0. Germline V CDR1 and CDR2: SNHLY, FYNNEI. This CDR3 spans 13 amino acids. This chain's CDR3 is CASSEDRDTEAFF. CDR3 sequence (DNA): TGTGCCAGCAGTGAGGACAGGGACACTGAAGCTTTCTTT.

The chain combines TRBV27 with TRBJ2-7, with D possibly being TRBD1 (5 bases). This CDR3 is built from 15 residues. Germline CDR1 and CDR2: MNHEY and SMNVEV (reference sequence). V lost 5 bases to trimming and J lost 3 bases, with 17 bases between them. CDR3: CASSPWGKELYEQYF. The CDR3 coding sequence is TGTGCCAGCAGTCCCTGGGGCAAGGAACTCTACGAGCAGTACTTC.

The chain employs TRBV28 and TRBJ1-6; D might be TRBD1 (6 bases). From germline, CDR1 is MDHEN and CDR2 SYDVKM. The CDR3 runs to 14 residues. V lost 5 bases, J lost 10 bases, and 15 bases lay in between. The CDR3 nucleotides read TGTGCCAGCAGTAAGGGGGGAGTCAAGTCACCCCTCCACTTT. Amino acids: CASSKGGVKSPLHF.

The chain uses TRBV9 and TRBJ1-1; 7 nucleotides line up with TRBD1. The germline V gene has CDR1 SGDLS and CDR2 YYNGEE. This CDR3 is built from 15 residues. V was clipped by 3 bases and J by 4 bases; unmatched bases: 9. As DNA, the CDR3 is TGTGCCAGCAGCGGACCCACAGGGGAGGGCACTGAAGCTTTCTTT. This translates into CASSGPTGEGTEAFF.

This chain joins TRBV28 and TRBJ2-3, with D possibly TRBD2 on 6 matching bases. V dropped 8 bases and J dropped 0 bases, with 18 bases sitting between them. The CDR3 is made up of 16 amino acids. CDR1 MDHEN and CDR2 SYDVKM come from the germline V gene. DNA of the CDR3: TGTGCCAGCGGGACTCCGAACTATCCTAGCACAGATACGCAGTATTTT. Translating gives CASGTPNYPSTDTQYF. Filled out from reference TRBV28 and TRBJ2-3, the complete variable domain reads DVKVTQSSRYLVKRTGEKVFLECVQDMDHENMFWYRQDPGLGLRLIYFSYDVKMKEKGDIPEGYSVSREKKERFSLILESASTNQTSMYLCASGTPNYPSTDTQYFGPGTRLTVL.

The chain joins TRBV5-1 to TRBJ2-3; a weak D match, TRBD1 (6 bases). CDR3 length: 14 amino acids. V lost 3 bases and J 2 bases, leaving 10 bases between the germline ends. Germline CDR1 SGHRS, CDR2 YFSETQ. The CDR3 loop reads CASSSSGHTDTQYF. In nucleotides, the CDR3 is TGCGCCAGCAGCTCCTCGGGACACACAGATACGCAGTATTTT.

The chain links TRBV2 to TRBJ2-7; 8 bases align to TRBD2. The germline CDR1 and CDR2 sequences are SNHLY and FYNNEI. V shed 4 bases and J 5 bases; nucleotides not matched to a gene: 4. This CDR3 comprises 13 residues. In DNA, the CDR3 is TGTGCCAGCAGTGCACTAGCGGACAACGAGCAGTACTTC. This sequence encodes CASSALADNEQYF.

V usage is TRBV18 and J usage is TRBJ1-4; perhaps TRBD1 as D (5 bases). CDR1 is KGHSH, CDR2 LQKENI, per germline. CDR3 length: 13 amino acids. With 8 bases removed from V and 5 bases from J, the gap between germline ends came to 12 bases. The CDR3 spells CASARDRNEKLFF. CDR3 sequence (DNA): TGTGCCAGCGCCCGGGACCGGAATGAAAAACTGTTTTTT. The full variable domain, completed using reference TRBV18 and TRBJ1-4, is NAGVMQNPRHLVRRRGQEARLRCSPMKGHSHVYWYRQLPEEGLKFMVYLQKENIIDESGMPKERFSAEFPKEGPSILRIQQVVRGDSAAYFCASARDRNEKLFFGSGTQLSVL.

The chain combines TRBV11-1 with TRBJ2-7; perhaps TRBD2 as D (5 bases). V lost 3 bases and J 4 bases, leaving 16 bases between the germline ends. This CDR3 comprises 15 residues. The germline V gene has CDR1 SGHAT and CDR2 FQDESV (reference sequence). Here the CDR3 DNA reads TGTGCCAGCAGCTTGCGGACTCTTCAAGGTTACGAGCAGTACTTC. Translation gives CASSLRTLQGYEQYF.

The chain combines TRBV6-6 with TRBJ2-1; 12 bases agree with TRBD2. The CDR3 has 16 residues. Unmatched junction bases numbered 3, after V lost 1 base and J lost 5 bases. Germline V gene sequence: CDR1 MNHNY, CDR2 SVGAGI (reference sequence). The CDR3 DNA reads as TGTGCCAGCAGTTACTTGCGGACTAGCGGGAACAATGAGCAGTTCTTC. It translates to CASSYLRTSGNNEQFF.

The V call is TRBV28, the J call TRBJ1-2; D may be TRBD1 (5 bases). The CDR3 has 13 amino acids. V lost 6 bases and J lost 4, with 12 bases in between. The germline CDR1 and CDR2 sequences are MDHEN and SYDVKM. CDR3 protein: CASRFRALYGYTF. As DNA, the CDR3 is TGTGCCAGCAGATTCAGGGCCCTCTATGGCTACACCTTC.

This chain links TRBV28 with TRBJ2-3, with a possible D match to TRBD2 (7 bases). The CDR3 consists of 15 residues. The V gene lost 2 bases and the J gene lost 3 bases, with 12 bases spanning the gap. Germline V gene sequence: CDR1 MDHEN, CDR2 SYDVKM. The CDR3 is CASSLRGGDTDTQYF. The CDR3 nucleotides are TGTGCCAGCAGTTTAAGGGGGGGAGATACAGATACGCAGTATTTT. Variable domain in full (rest from reference TRBV28 and TRBJ2-3): DVKVTQSSRYLVKRTGEKVFLECVQDMDHENMFWYRQDPGLGLRLIYFSYDVKMKEKGDIPEGYSVSREKKERFSLILESASTNQTSMYLCASSLRGGDTDTQYFGPGTRLTVL.

The chain joins TRBV4-1 to TRBJ2-1; maybe TRBD2 (6 bases). The CDR3 length is 17 residues. Trimming took off 0 bases at V and 0 bases at J, with 12 bases between the two ends. CDR1 MGHRA and CDR2 YSYEKL come from the germline V gene. The CDR3 region is CASSQESGGASYNEQFF. The CDR3 DNA is TGCGCCAGCAGCCAAGAATCAGGCGGGGCCTCCTACAATGAGCAGTTCTTC.

The chain carries TRBV5-1 and TRBJ1-1, with TRBD1 matching 9 bases. With 2 bases clipped from V and 4 bases from J, the junction kept 6 bases outside the gene matches. Germline loops: CDR1 SGHRS, CDR2 YFSETQ. CDR3 size: 15 residues. The CDR3, as DNA: TGCGCCAGCAGCTTTACAGGGGGCGAGGGCACTGAAGCTTTCTTT. It yields the protein CASSFTGGEGTEAFF.

This clone was counted once. This chain links TRBV7-9 with TRBJ1-4; D unclear. V shed 5 bases and J shed 0 bases, with 13 bases lying between them. Germline CDR1 SEHNR, CDR2 FQNEAQ (reference sequence). The CDR3 has 16 residues. CDR3 nucleotide sequence: TGTGCCAGCAGCCGAATGATGGGCTCAACTAATGAAAAACTGTTTTTT. The encoded protein is CASSRMMGSTNEKLFF.

The chain joins TRBV6-6 to TRBJ2-7; D is uncertain. Germline V CDR1 and CDR2: MNHNY, SVGAGI (reference sequence). The V gene lost 0 bases and the J gene lost 2 bases, with 11 bases spanning the gap. The CDR3 has 15 amino acids. The CDR3 DNA follows: TGTGCCAGCAGTTACTCGGTGGCAATAACCTACGAGCAGTACTTC. As protein: CASSYSVAITYEQYF.

This chain uses TRBV29-1 with TRBJ2-7, with D maybe TRBD1 (5 bases). Germline V CDR1 and CDR2: SQVTM, ANQGSEA. CDR3 size: 14 residues. The germline V and J ends were trimmed by 0 bases and 3 bases, with 12 bases remaining between them. For the CDR3, the DNA is TGCAGCGTTGAAGAAACGGGCAGGGTCTACGAGCAGTACTTC. Translating gives CSVEETGRVYEQYF.

The gene calls are TRBV10-2 and TRBJ1-3; D remains ambiguous. This CDR3 is 14 amino acids long. Trimming removed 5 bases at V and 2 bases at J, with 10 bases between. Germline V gene sequence: CDR1 WSHSY, CDR2 SAAADI. In nucleotides, the CDR3 is TGCGCCAGCAGTTCCGGTATACCTGGAAACACCATATATTTT. The encoded protein is CASSSGIPGNTIYF.

The chain combines TRBV2 with TRBJ2-7; no clear D gene. V lost 1 base to trimming and J lost 9 bases, with 7 bases between them. Germline CDR1 SNHLY, CDR2 FYNNEI. The CDR3 runs 11 residues. The CDR3 region has the DNA TGTGCCAGCAGTGAAGTTTTGGCGCAGTACTTC. Its translation is CASSEVLAQYF.

The chain carries TRBV11-2 and TRBJ2-7; the match to TRBD2 covers 10 bases. Germline assignment: CDR1 SGHAT and CDR2 FQNNGV. The CDR3 has 15 amino acids. The V and J ends lost 6 bases and 1 base, in that order; junction bases with no gene match: 6. The CDR3 is CASRRLAGVSYEQYF. CDR3 nucleotides: TGTGCCAGCAGACGTCTAGCGGGAGTTTCCTACGAGCAGTACTTC.

The chain is built from TRBV28 and TRBJ1-2; 12 bases match TRBD1. The CDR3 totals 13 residues. Germline CDR1 is MDHEN and CDR2 is SYDVKM. J lost 8 bases, V lost 6 bases, and 4 bases had no gene match. Written as DNA, the CDR3 is TGTGCCAGCAGGGGACAGGGGGCGCGGGGCTACACCTTC. As protein: CASRGQGARGYTF.

The V and J genes are TRBV28 and TRBJ1-5; 9 nucleotides line up with TRBD1. The trim removed 4 bases at V and 5 bases at J, leaving 9 bases unmatched. The CDR3 runs 16 residues. The germline V gene encodes CDR1 MDHEN and CDR2 SYDVKM. CDR3 DNA sequence: TGTGCCAGCAGTTCGATAGACAGGGGGAGAGATCAGCCCCAGCATTTT. Translation: CASSSIDRGRDQPQHF.

The chain has TRBV19 and TRBJ2-6, with 9 bases lining up with TRBD1. This CDR3 comprises 19 residues. Losses at the gene ends were 3 bases for V and 2 bases for J; bases not matched to a gene: 11. Germline-derived CDR1 and CDR2 are LNHDA and SQIVND (reference sequence). The DNA of the CDR3 is TGTGCCAGTAGTATTCGTGGGACAGGGTTTTTCCCTGGGGCCAACGTCCTGACTTTC. Translation: CASSIRGTGFFPGANVLTF.

The chain employs TRBV4-1 and TRBJ2-3; no firm D call. Trimming took 4 bases from V and 4 from J, leaving 6 bases between them. The CDR3 is made up of 12 amino acids. Germline CDR1 and CDR2: MGHRA and YSYEKL. The CDR3 sequence: CASSRHPDTQYF. The CDR3 coding sequence is TGCGCCAGCAGCCGTCATCCAGATACGCAGTATTTT.